The 16 T cell receptor beta chains listed next were all sequenced from one sample in a study of cytomegalovirus exposure and HLA in healthy donors. Primers: 60 Vbeta forward and 13 Jbeta reverse. TCRdb keeps only in-frame clones here, not all; method: immunoSEQ multiplex PCR. The repertoire holds 180,000 or so clones, with 82% as singletons. Sequenced input: PBMCs. The receptors stem from a man aged 40-50 years in good health and CMV-seronegative.

For the CDR3, the DNA is TGCGCCAGCAGCTTGGATGGGGGGGCGGATGGCTACACCTTC. This translates into CASSLDGGADGYTF. This chain uses TRBV5-1 with TRBJ1-2; a possible D gene is TRBD1 (6 bases). Germline assignment: CDR1 SGHRS and CDR2 YFSETQ. There are 14 residues in the CDR3. The ends were cut back, 0 bases at V and 6 bases at J, with 12 bases in the middle. Supplemented by reference TRBV5-1 and TRBJ1-2, the full variable domain reads KAGVTQTPRYLIKTRGQQVTLSCSPISGHRSVSWYQQTPGQGLQFLFEYFSETQRNKGNFPGRFSGRQFSNSRSEMNVSTLELGDSALYLCASSLDGGADGYTFGSGTRLTVV.

The chain couples TRBV29-1 to TRBJ2-5, with 7 nucleotides matching TRBD2. The CDR3 has 13 amino acids. From germline, CDR1 is SQVTM and CDR2 ANQGSEA. Germline trimming cut 4 bases from V and 1 base from J; bases unmatched to any gene: 3. The CDR3 region has the DNA TGCAGCGTTGGGGGGGAGGGCCAAGAGACCCAGTACTTC. This gives the protein CSVGGEGQETQYF. Variable domain in full (rest from reference TRBV29-1 and TRBJ2-5): SAVISQKPSRDICQRGTSLTIQCQVDSQVTMMFWYRQQPGQSLTLIATANQGSEATYESGFVIDKFPISRPNLTFSTLTVSNMSPEDSSIYLCSVGGEGQETQYFGPGTRLLVL.

The chain has TRBV9 and TRBJ2-7; D is possibly TRBD2 (7 bases). V was pared by 1 base and J by 0 bases, with 14 bases between. CDR1 SGDLS and CDR2 YYNGEE come from the germline V gene. CDR3 size: 16 residues. This CDR3 reads CASSVRFGGPSYEQYF. The CDR3, as DNA: TGTGCCAGCAGCGTACGATTCGGGGGGCCCTCCTACGAGCAGTACTTC.

The genes are TRBV6-1 and TRBJ2-7, with 10 nucleotides matching TRBD2. CDR3 length: 15 amino acids. After removal of 8 bases from V and 5 bases from J, the junction contained 12 bases not matched to a gene. CDR1 MNHNS and CDR2 SASEGT come from the germline V gene. CDR3 sequence: CASGESSGSLHEQYF. CDR3 sequence (DNA): TGTGCCAGCGGGGAATCTAGCGGGAGTCTCCACGAGCAGTACTTC.

This clone was observed once. The chain employs TRBV9 and TRBJ1-3; no clear D. V shed 0 bases and J shed 3 bases, with 10 bases lying between them. The germline CDR1 and CDR2 sequences are SGDLS and YYNGEE. The CDR3 loop spans 15 amino acids. The CDR3 loop reads CASSVGGVNGNTIYF. DNA for the CDR3: TGTGCCAGCAGCGTAGGAGGAGTAAATGGAAACACCATATATTTT.

This clone was picked up a small number of times. The chain has TRBV7-9 and TRBJ2-2, with TRBD2 matching 8 bases. From germline, CDR1 is SEHNR and CDR2 FQNEAQ (reference sequence). The CDR3 totals 18 residues. Germline trimming cut 4 bases from V and 1 base from J; bases unmatched to any gene: 11. In DNA, the CDR3 is TGTGCCAGCAGCTCTCTGGGGCGGGGGGCCGGGAACACCGGGGAGCTGTTTTTT. Translation: CASSSLGRGAGNTGELFF. The variable domain in full, completed from reference TRBV7-9 and TRBJ2-2, reads DTGVSQNPRHKITKRGQNVTFRCDPISEHNRLYWYRQTLGQGPEFLTYFQNEAQLEKSRLLSDRFSAERPKGSFSTLEIQRTEQGDSAMYLCASSSLGRGAGNTGELFFGEGSRLTVL.

This sequence joins TRBV4-2 and TRBJ2-4; 8 bases match TRBD1. V shed 4 bases and J 0 bases; nucleotides not matched to a gene: 11. There are 18 residues in the CDR3. Germline V gives CDR1 LGHNA, CDR2 YNFKEQ. The chain's CDR3 is CASSPDRGDVLAKNIQYF. As DNA, the CDR3 is TGTGCCAGCAGCCCAGACAGGGGTGATGTTTTAGCCAAAAACATTCAGTACTTC.

This clone has just a few counts. The chain employs TRBV28 and TRBJ2-1; D perhaps matches TRBD2 (5 bases). V was cut by 6 bases and J by 4 bases, with 10 bases left in between. CDR1 and CDR2 from the germline V gene are MDHEN and SYDVKM. The CDR3 consists of 13 residues. CDR3 DNA: TGTGCCAGCAGAGAGGGAATTTACAATGAGCAGTTCTTC. This gives the protein CASREGIYNEQFF.

The chain employs TRBV6-5 and TRBJ2-7; D might be TRBD1 (5 bases). This CDR3 spans 13 amino acids. Germline assignment: CDR1 MNHEY and CDR2 SVGAGI. Between the trimmed V and J ends, which lost 4 bases and 1 base, there was a span of 8 bases. The chain's CDR3 is CASSWGISYEQYF. The CDR3 DNA reads TGTGCCAGCAGTTGGGGCATTTCCTACGAGCAGTACTTC.

The gene calls are TRBV21-1 and TRBJ1-5. TRBV21-1 is a listed pseudogene. This CDR3 region has 15 residues. The CDR3 DNA is TGTGCCAGCGGGGACGGGGGGGCAGGCAATCAGCCCCAGCATTTT. Amino acids: CASGDGGAGNQPQHF.

This chain connects TRBV29-1 to TRBJ1-2; D call uncertain. This CDR3 has 12 amino acids. From germline, CDR1 is SQVTM and CDR2 ANQGSEA. V lost 2 bases and J 6 bases, leaving 10 bases between the germline ends. The CDR3 loop reads CSVETGKDGYTF. The CDR3, as DNA: TGCAGCGTTGAAACGGGGAAGGATGGCTACACCTTC.

J is TRBJ1-1 and V is TRBV30; D unclear. CDR3 length: 11 amino acids. Germline CDR1 GTSNPN, CDR2 SVGIG (reference sequence). Deletions cut 1 base from V and 12 bases from J, with 12 bases between. CDR3 DNA: TGTGCCTGGAGTGCCCCCGGGTCCCCTTTCTTT. Its protein product is CAWSAPGSPFF.

This chain links TRBV7-9 with TRBJ2-2, with a weak D call TRBD2 (6 bases). Germline lookup yields CDR1 SEHNR and CDR2 FQNEAQ (reference sequence). CDR3 size: 16 residues. Trimming took 1 base from V and 4 from J, leaving 13 bases between them. The CDR3 sequence: CASSLGPGGSTGELFF. Written as DNA, the CDR3 is TGTGCCAGCAGCTTAGGTCCCGGAGGGTCCACCGGGGAGCTGTTTTTT.

J is TRBJ1-3 and V is TRBV2; the D is unclear. Germline values: CDR1 SNHLY, CDR2 FYNNEI. The CDR3 totals 16 residues. Trimming removed 6 bases at V and 0 bases at J, with 15 bases between. CDR3 residues: CASSLERVSSGNTIYF. CDR3 nucleotide sequence: TGTGCCAGCAGCCTGGAGAGGGTCAGCTCTGGAAACACCATATATTTT. The entire variable domain, with the rest obtained from reference TRBV2 and TRBJ1-3, is as follows: EPEVTQTPSHQVTQMGQEVILRCVPISNHLYFYWYRQILGQKVEFLVSFYNNEISEKSEIFDDQFSVERPDGSNFTLKIRSTKLEDSAMYFCASSLERVSSGNTIYFGEGSWLTVV.

The chain carries TRBV7-2 and TRBJ2-3; a weak D match, TRBD2 (5 bases). CDR3 length equals 12 residues. The germline V gene encodes CDR1 SGHTA and CDR2 FQGNSA. Trimming pared 6 bases from V and 2 bases from J, leaving 6 bases between. The CDR3 sequence: CASRRDTDTQYF. In DNA, the CDR3 is TGTGCCAGCAGACGGGACACAGATACGCAGTATTTT.

The genes are TRBV27 and TRBJ1-4; weak D call: TRBD1 (6 bases). The germline gives CDR1 MNHEY, CDR2 SMNVEV (reference sequence). The CDR3 contains 14 residues. Trimming removed 6 bases at V and 4 bases at J, with 12 bases between. The CDR3 sequence is CASRPGTINEKLFF. CDR3 coding DNA: TGTGCCAGCAGGCCGGGGACAATTAATGAAAAACTGTTTTTT.